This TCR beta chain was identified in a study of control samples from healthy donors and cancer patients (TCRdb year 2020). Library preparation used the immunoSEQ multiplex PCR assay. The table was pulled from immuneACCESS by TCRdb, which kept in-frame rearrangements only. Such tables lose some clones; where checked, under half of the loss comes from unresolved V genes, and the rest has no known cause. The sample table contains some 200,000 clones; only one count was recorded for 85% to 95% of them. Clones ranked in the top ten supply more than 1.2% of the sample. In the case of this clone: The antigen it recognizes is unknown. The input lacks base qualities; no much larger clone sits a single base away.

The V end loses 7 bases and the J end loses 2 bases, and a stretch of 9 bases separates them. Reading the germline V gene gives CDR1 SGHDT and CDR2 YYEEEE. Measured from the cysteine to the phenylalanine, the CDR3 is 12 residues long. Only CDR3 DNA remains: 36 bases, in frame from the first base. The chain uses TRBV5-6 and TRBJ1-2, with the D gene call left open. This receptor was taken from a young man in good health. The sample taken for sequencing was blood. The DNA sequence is TGTGCCAGCGGGCGGACGAACTATGGCTACACCTTC. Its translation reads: CASGRTNYGYTF.